This TCR beta chain appears in the sequencing data of a study of OX40 agonist ivuxolimab in advanced cancers. About the study as a whole: Ivuxolimab was an agonistic, fully human IgG2 monoclonal antibody directed against OX40 (CD134), a costimulatory receptor. Intravenous ivuxolimab was administered to patients every 2 weeks at six dose levels: 0.01, 0.1, 0.3, 1.5, 3 and 10 mg/kg. Of the 50 or so patients in dose escalation, about 20 had hepatocellular carcinoma, about 15 had melanoma, 9 had renal cell carcinoma and 9 had head and neck cancer. In the dose-escalation cohort, around four fifths of patients were male, and the mean age was about 55 years, with a range of 23 to 79. Patients were allowed to have had prior anti-PD-1, anti-PD-L1 or anti-CTLA-4 therapy, and around two fifths of the dose-escalation patients had been treated with checkpoint inhibitors. Partial responses occurred in three dose-escalation patients: two with cutaneous melanoma and one with hepatocellular carcinoma. Peripheral TCRbeta sequencing aimed to test whether ivuxolimab altered TCR sequence diversity and caused clonal T-cell expansion. The paper reports the monotherapy dose-escalation portion (N of about 47 patients) of the phase I ivuxolimab trial.

Looking up the germline V gene (reference sequence) yields CDR1 SGHKS and CDR2 YYEKEE. The CDR3 goes from the cysteine to the phenylalanine over 16 residues. Solely the CDR3 DNA is kept, with 48 bases framed from the first base. Trimming leaves V shorter by 4 bases and J shorter by 4 bases, with the junction holding 7 bases beyond the gene matches. The study at large found these results: The antigen specificity of the clonally expanded peripheral T cells was not determined. Low levels of normalized T-cell clonal expansion were also shown by some nonresponding patients. After ivuxolimab, expanded clones were on average more numerous among CD8+ T cells than among CD4+ T cells. In partial responders in the 0.1-3.0 mg/kg groups, normalized peripheral clonal expansion was found to be among the lowest, especially among CD8+ T cells. At doses from 0.1 to 3.0 mg/kg, clonal expansion was seen in both CD4+ and CD8+ blood T cells between baseline and week 6.

Notes on this clone: Its antigen specificity is not known. No much larger clone is present one base from it, and per-base qualities are unavailable.

To sequence the TCRbeta CDR3 region, genomic DNA was isolated from the sorted cells. The immunoSEQ Assay was used for sequencing of TCRbeta CDR3 regions. The source is immuneACCESS, and TCRdb retained only in-frame sequences with V and J called. Part of the clones is not carried over; for the studies checked, unresolved V genes explain less than half of this, and the remainder is unexplained. Present in this sample are some 99,000 clones, 94% of which were seen just once. Roughly 0.17% of the sample belongs to the ten largest clones. Patients with a history of autoimmune disease or receiving systemic immunosuppression were excluded from the trial. Peripheral blood for TCR sequencing was collected from all dose cohorts at baseline, on cycle 4 day 1, and on cycle 7 day 1. Samples came from an open-label, multicenter, first-in-human phase I dose-escalation trial of ivuxolimab. Adults with locally advanced or metastatic melanoma, renal cell carcinoma, hepatocellular carcinoma or head and neck squamous cell carcinoma were enrolled in the trial. Before TCR sequencing, CD4+ and CD8+ T cells were separately sorted from peripheral blood.

The starting material was CD4+ or CD8+ T cells sorted from blood, obtained in a trial of the OX40 agonist ivuxolimab. This TCR derives from an adult with an advanced solid tumor such as melanoma, head and neck, liver or kidney cancer. The sequence links TRBV5-5 to TRBJ1-5; TRBD1 matches 11 bases in the middle. The CDR3 in this case is CASSLWGTGGNQPQHF. The DNA is TGTGCCAGCAGCCTGTGGGGGACAGGGGGAAATCAGCCCCAGCATTTT.